The 22 T cell receptor beta chains given below trace back to one sample, sequenced in a study of human T cells and chemical hapten exposure. In TCRdb, the RACE reads were re-called with MiXCR into one record per CDR3 protein. The sample lists over 45,000 distinct CDR3 sequences, about a tenth occurring once. Indicated time point: patch test 1, 2 weeks after DPC sensitization. Stated treatment: therapeutic diphenylcyclopropenone sensitization with weekly scalp DPC. This specimen was whole blood, taken in connection with sensitization to the hapten diphenylcyclopropenone (DPC). The receptors were gathered from a middle-aged woman with alopecia areata. Some clones in this sample may be carry-over from other donors' samples.

This clonotype was recorded many times. This sequence joins TRBV6-5 and TRBJ1-3; 7 bases fit TRBD1. The V and J ends lost 7 bases and 0 bases, in that order; junction bases with no gene match: 3. Germline loops: CDR1 MNHEY, CDR2 SVGAGI. This CDR3 spans 14 amino acids. CDR3 nucleotides: TGTGCCAGCAAGCCAGGGGGCTCTGGAAACACCATATATTTT. The encoded protein is CASKPGGSGNTIYF.

This clonotype has more than one count but fewer than ten. The chain couples TRBV7-9 to TRBJ2-3; 7 positions agree with TRBD2. Germline CDR1 reads SEHNR; CDR2 reads FQNEAQ (reference sequence). The V and J ends lost 5 bases and 4 bases, in that order; junction bases with no gene match: 12. The CDR3 consists of 16 residues. DNA for the CDR3: TGTGCCAGCAGCCAGGGACTACCGGTGGTGGCAGATACGCAGTATTTT. Its protein product is CASSQGLPVVADTQYF. Complete variable domain (other parts from reference TRBV7-9 and TRBJ2-3): DTGVSQNPRHKITKRGQNVTFRCDPISEHNRLYWYRQTLGQGPEFLTYFQNEAQLEKSRLLSDRFSAERPKGSFSTLEIQRTEQGDSAMYLCASSQGLPVVADTQYFGPGTRLTVL.

Only a few counts were recorded for this clonotype. The chain has TRBV7-6 and TRBJ2-2; 7 bases line up with TRBD1. This CDR3 is 16 amino acids long. Trimming took 5 bases from V and 6 from J; bases not matched to a gene: 12. CDR1 and CDR2 (germline): SGHVS, FNYEAQ. Here the CDR3 reads CASSKLQGIGPGELFF. The CDR3 coding sequence is TGTGCCAGCAGCAAATTACAGGGGATCGGGCCCGGGGAGCTGTTTTTT.

CDR3 sequence reads: CATKGRVPFF. The CDR3 DNA is TGCGCCACCAAAGGGCGGGTACCTTTCTTT. The V call is TRBV10-1, the J call TRBJ1-1; D is unclear. In germline, CDR1 is WNHNN, CDR2 SYGVQD (reference sequence). The CDR3 covers 10 residues. V lost 10 bases, J lost 12 bases, and 15 bases lay in between.

At least ten counts were recorded for this clonotype. V is TRBV18 and J is TRBJ2-7; 9 nucleotides line up with TRBD2. The germline V gene has CDR1 KGHSH and CDR2 LQKENI. V was clipped by 6 bases and J by 5 bases; unmatched bases: 11. The CDR3 is made up of 15 amino acids. CDR3 in DNA: TGTGCCAGCTCCCTAAGCGGGGGGACGGTCGACGAGCAGTACTTC. Its protein product is CASSLSGGTVDEQYF.

This clonotype was recorded a few times. V gene TRBV9 combines with J gene TRBJ2-3, with 10 bases lining up with TRBD2. Trimming took 4 bases from V and 5 from J; bases not matched to a gene: 10. This CDR3 has 16 amino acids. Germline V gives CDR1 SGDLS, CDR2 YYNGEE. This chain's CDR3 is CASSPRAGGSVDTQYF. The CDR3 DNA sequence: TGTGCCAGCAGCCCCCGAGCGGGGGGGTCGGTAGATACGCAGTATTTT.

This clonotype has ten or more counts. The CDR3 DNA follows: TGTGCCAGCAGCTTTGACGGGGAGCTGTTTTTT. It specifies CASSFDGELFF. The gene calls are TRBV11-2 and TRBJ2-2; unclear D gene. The V and J ends lost 3 bases and 7 bases respectively, with 3 bases between them. Per the germline V gene, CDR1 is SGHAT and CDR2 is FQNNGV. The CDR3 contains 11 residues.

This clonotype appeared many times. V gene TRBV20-1 combines with J gene TRBJ1-5; 9 nucleotides match TRBD1. Looked up from germline, CDR1 is DFQATT and CDR2 is SNEGSKA (reference sequence). CDR3 length equals 15 residues. Trimming cost V 3 bases and J 7 bases; bases outside gene matches: 10. In DNA form, the CDR3 reads TGCAGTGCTAGTCCGGGACAGGGAGATTCGCAGCCCCAGCATTTT. Amino acids: CSASPGQGDSQPQHF.

The sample holds many counts of this clonotype. The chain joins TRBV7-7 to TRBJ2-5, with D possibly being TRBD2 (6 bases). Germline CDR1 reads SSHAT; CDR2 reads FNYEAQ (reference sequence). V was pared by 5 bases and J by 0 bases, with 13 bases between. The CDR3 sequence is 15 residues long. In DNA form, the CDR3 reads TGTGCCAGCAGCCCTAATAGCGGCTACCAAGAGACCCAGTACTTC. As protein: CASSPNSGYQETQYF.

The chain employs TRBV12-3 or TRBV12-4 and TRBJ2-5; D not certain. Trimming took off 4 bases at V and 5 bases at J, with 8 bases between the two ends. This CDR3 region has 12 residues. CDR3: CASSSYVETQYF. CDR3 DNA: TGTGCCAGCAGTTCTTATGTGGAGACCCAGTACTTC.

V gene TRBV4-2 combines with J gene TRBJ1-6; a weak D match, TRBD1 (5 bases). Per the germline V gene, CDR1 is LGHNA and CDR2 is YNFKEQ. The germline V and J ends were trimmed by 0 bases and 7 bases, with 13 bases remaining between them. The CDR3 is 16 residues long. The CDR3 DNA follows: TGTGCCAGCAGCCAAGATGGGGCAGGGACGAATTCACCCCTCCACTTT. Its protein product is CASSQDGAGTNSPLHF.

This clonotype has a count of ten or more. The chain is built from TRBV12-3 or TRBV12-4 and TRBJ2-7, with TRBD2 identical over 8 bases. V trimming: 6 bases; J trimming: 1 base; junction bases outside the gene matches: 5. The CDR3 loop spans 14 amino acids. The CDR3: CASSPAGASYEQYF. The CDR3 DNA sequence: TGTGCCAGCAGCCCAGCGGGGGCATCCTACGAGCAGTACTTC.

This chain connects TRBV28 to TRBJ1-1; D is undetermined. Trimming removed 2 bases at V and 7 bases at J, with 8 bases between. The CDR3 runs 12 residues. CDR1 and CDR2 (germline): MDHEN, SYDVKM. The CDR3 region is CASSLVYSEAFF. The DNA for the CDR3 is TGTGCCAGCAGTTTAGTATACAGTGAAGCTTTCTTT. Together with reference TRBV28 and TRBJ1-1, the CDR3 gives the full variable domain: DVKVTQSSRYLVKRTGEKVFLECVQDMDHENMFWYRQDPGLGLRLIYFSYDVKMKEKGDIPEGYSVSREKKERFSLILESASTNQTSMYLCASSLVYSEAFFGQGTRLTVV.

This clonotype showed up just a few times. The chain couples TRBV19 to TRBJ2-1, with TRBD2 matching over 8 bases. The CDR3 has 16 residues. Trimming took 4 bases from V and 5 from J; bases not matched to a gene: 10. Germline V gene sequence: CDR1 LNHDA, CDR2 SQIVND (reference sequence). The CDR3 sequence is CASSNLIAGPNNEQFF. The CDR3 DNA is TGTGCCAGTAGTAATCTCATAGCGGGGCCAAACAATGAGCAGTTCTTC.

This clonotype showed up many times. The gene calls are TRBV9 and TRBJ1-1; D remains ambiguous. Germline CDR1 reads SGDLS; CDR2 reads YYNGEE. This CDR3 region has 15 residues. Trimming stripped 4 bases from V and 3 bases from J, with 16 bases between. The CDR3 coding sequence is TGTGCCAGCAGCCCCCGCCCCACGGGAGACACTGAAGCTTTCTTT. Its translation: CASSPRPTGDTEAFF.

This clonotype was seen at least ten times. Written as DNA, the CDR3 is TGTGCCAGCAGCTTTCAGGGTCTGATGAACACCGGGGAGCTGTTTTTT. Translated: CASSFQGLMNTGELFF. The genes are TRBV7-3 and TRBJ2-2; the D gene is possibly TRBD1 (5 bases). CDR1 and CDR2 (germline): SGHTA, FQGTGA. With 3 bases removed from V and 1 base from J, the gap between germline ends came to 12 bases. The CDR3 runs to 16 residues.

This clonotype was detected many times. This chain connects TRBV7-9 to TRBJ2-1; the D gene is possibly TRBD2 (5 bases). The CDR3 extends over 15 amino acids. V lost 8 bases to trimming and J lost 1 base, with 15 bases between them. The germline V gene encodes CDR1 SEHNR and CDR2 FQNEAQ (reference sequence). The CDR3: CASAVRGRSYNEQFF. DNA of the CDR3: TGTGCCAGCGCGGTACGGGGTAGGTCCTACAATGAGCAGTTCTTC.

This clonotype was found many times. The chain has TRBV6-6 and TRBJ2-3, with D perhaps TRBD2 (6 bases). The V gene's germline CDR1 is MNHNY and CDR2 SVGAGI (reference sequence). Trimming took off 1 base at V and 0 bases at J, with 17 bases between the two ends. The CDR3 has 18 amino acids. The CDR3 DNA follows: TGTGCCAGCAGTTACTGGCGTTCGGCGGGGAGAAGCACAGATACGCAGTATTTT. It yields the protein CASSYWRSAGRSTDTQYF.

This clonotype showed up many times. The V and J genes are TRBV5-8 and TRBJ2-5, with TRBD1 identical over 8 bases. This CDR3 region has 13 residues. Germline V gene data show CDR1 as SGHTS and CDR2 as YDEGEE. With 3 bases clipped from V and 4 bases from J, the junction kept 2 bases outside the gene matches. CDR3 residues: CASSSQGGETQYF. Here the CDR3 DNA reads TGTGCCAGCAGCTCACAGGGGGGAGAGACCCAGTACTTC.

This chain uses TRBV9 with TRBJ2-2; tentatively, D is TRBD1 (6 bases). There are 15 residues in the CDR3. Per germline, CDR1 SGDLS and CDR2 YYNGEE. The ends were cut back, 5 bases at V and 3 bases at J, with 14 bases in the middle. The CDR3 DNA sequence: TGTGCCAGCAGGCGACAGGAAGGGGACACCGGGGAGCTGTTTTTT. It is translated as CASRRQEGDTGELFF.

This clonotype was counted at least ten times. The rearrangement joins TRBV10-3 to TRBJ2-6; 9 positions match TRBD1. Germline assignment: CDR1 ENHRY and CDR2 SYGVKD. The CDR3 covers 17 residues. With V trimmed by 5 bases and J by 1 base, 6 bases remained unmatched. DNA for the CDR3: TGTGCCATCAGTCCCCTTGACAGGGGGTCTGGGGCCAACGTCCTGACTTTC. Residues: CAISPLDRGSGANVLTF.

The chain has TRBV28 and TRBJ2-7; possible D gene TRBD2, 5 bases. The ends were cut back, 3 bases at V and 3 bases at J, with 12 bases in the middle. There are 14 residues in the CDR3. Germline CDR1 and CDR2: MDHEN and SYDVKM. CDR3 sequence: CASSFANGDYEQYF. CDR3 nucleotide sequence: TGTGCCAGCAGTTTCGCCAACGGGGACTACGAGCAGTACTTC.